A selection of T cell receptor beta chains follows, all from one sample in a study of response to subunit inactivated influenza vaccine. TCRdb fed the RT-PCR reads into MiXCR, producing one record per CDR3 protein. The sample gives approximately 170,000 distinct CDR3 sequences, 13% to 15% of which show up once; approximately 30% is in the top ten. The sample consisted of CD8+ T cells sorted from PBMCs, taken around 5 days after vaccination. These receptors all stem from a man in his fifties who received an inactivated influenza vaccine. CDR3s include the opening cysteine and the closing phenylalanine or tryptophan. A D gene is named only where the DNA matches it firmly. Only some rows state a clone size, as once, few, many or a class for expanded clones.

D: NA; size: few; J: TRBJ1-1; V: TRBV6-5; DNA: TGTGCCAGCAGTTACGCATGGACGGTGAACACTGAAGCTTTCTTT; CDR3: CASSYAWTVNTEAFF
D: NA; size: NA; J: TRBJ2-7; V: TRBV3-1; DNA: TGTGCCAGCAGTCAAGGGGATTACGAGCAGTACTTC; CDR3: CASSQGDYEQYF
D: TRBD1; size: NA; J: TRBJ1-2; V: TRBV10-3; DNA: TGTGCCATCAGTGAGTCGGCAGGGGGCAACTATGGCTACACCTTC; CDR3: CAISESAGGNYGYTF
D: NA; size: few; J: TRBJ2-7; V: TRBV7-9; DNA: TGTGCCAGCAGCTTAGAACCTCCCGAGCAGTACTTC; CDR3: CASSLEPPEQYF
D: NA; size: NA; J: TRBJ2-1; V: TRBV5-5; DNA: TGTGCCAGCAGCTTGGGCCTCGGCCATGAGCAGTTCTTC; CDR3: CASSLGLGHEQFF
D: TRBD2; size: many; J: TRBJ2-5; V: TRBV28; DNA: TGTGCCAGCAGTTTCACCCTGGGACTAGCGGGGGGGCAGGGAGAGACCCAGTACTTC; CDR3: CASSFTLGLAGGQGETQYF
D: NA; size: few; J: TRBJ1-2; V: TRBV20-1; DNA: TGCAGTGCTAGAGATCTGAGGGAAGCGGACTATGGCTACACCTTC; CDR3: CSARDLREADYGYTF
D: TRBD1; size: NA; J: TRBJ1-2; V: TRBV27; DNA: TGTGCCAGCGGGGGCGCGGACAGGGGAATGATTGGCTACACCTTC; CDR3: CASGGADRGMIGYTF
D: TRBD2; size: few; J: TRBJ2-7; V: TRBV6-1; DNA: TGTGCCAGCAGTGGCCCTAGCGGGGGGATCTACGGGCAGTACTTC; CDR3: CASSGPSGGIYGQYF
D: NA; size: few; J: TRBJ2-1; V: TRBV5-1; DNA: TGCGCCAGCAGCCCGGACTTATCCTACAATGAGCAGTTCTTC; CDR3: CASSPDLSYNEQFF
D: NA; size: once; J: TRBJ2-1; V: TRBV7-9; DNA: TGTGCCAGCAGCTCACCGACAGGCTTCAATGAGCAGTTCTTC; CDR3: CASSSPTGFNEQFF
D: NA; size: few; J: TRBJ2-7; V: TRBV20-1; DNA: TGCAGTGCCCTCCCGGCTATCTGCTACGAGCAGTACTTC; CDR3: CSALPAICYEQYF
D: TRBD2; size: few; J: TRBJ2-3; V: TRBV5-6; DNA: TGTGCCAGCAGCTCGCCGCTAGCGGGGGGATACACAGATACGCAGTATTTT; CDR3: CASSSPLAGGYTDTQYF
D: NA; size: many; J: TRBJ2-1; V: TRBV7-2; DNA: TGTGCCAGCGCACCTGTGGGGGGTCTGGATGAGCAGTTCTTC; CDR3: CASAPVGGLDEQFF
D: NA; size: NA; J: TRBJ2-1; V: TRBV27; DNA: TGTGCCAGCAGTTTATTCGGGGACGGCTCCTACAATGAGCAGTTCTTC; CDR3: CASSLFGDGSYNEQFF
D: TRBD1; size: NA; J: TRBJ2-3; V: TRBV4-3; DNA: TGCGCCAGCAGCCAATCCCCCGGGACAGGGGGCGATACGCAGTATTTT; CDR3: CASSQSPGTGGDTQYF
D: NA; size: few; J: TRBJ2-3; V: TRBV28; DNA: TGTGCCAGCAGTCCAAGGACAGTTGAAAGCACAGATACGCAGTATTTT; CDR3: CASSPRTVESTDTQYF
D: NA; size: few; J: TRBJ1-6; V: TRBV15; DNA: TGTGCCACCAGCAGCGGACAGACTAATTCACCCCTCCACTTT; CDR3: CATSSGQTNSPLHF
D: TRBD1; size: NA; J: TRBJ2-7; V: TRBV2; DNA: TGTGCCTCCCAACCCCCCGGGACAGGGAGAGAGCAGTACTTC; CDR3: CASQPPGTGREQYF
D: TRBD2; size: once; J: TRBJ2-1; V: TRBV7-9; DNA: TGTGCCAGCAGCTTAGACGGGAGGGCCGTAAATGAGCAGTTCTTC; CDR3: CASSLDGRAVNEQFF
D: TRBD2; size: NA; J: TRBJ2-3; V: TRBV15; DNA: TGTGCCACCAGCCTTAGCGGGAGCACAGATACGCAGTATTTT; CDR3: CATSLSGSTDTQYF
D: TRBD2; size: NA; J: TRBJ2-1; V: TRBV12-3/TRBV12-4; DNA: TGTGCCAGCAGCCCGGGAGCGGGGTACAATGAGCAGTTCTTC; CDR3: CASSPGAGYNEQFF
D: TRBD2; size: NA; J: TRBJ2-1; V: TRBV7-8; DNA: TGTGCCAGCAGCTTAAGACTAGCGGCCAGCTCCTACAATGAGCAGTTCTTC; CDR3: CASSLRLAASSYNEQFF
D: TRBD1; size: NA; J: TRBJ2-5; V: TRBV28; DNA: TGTGCCAGCAGTTCCCCATTCGTAAGGACAGGGGGCATGGAGACCCAGTACTTC; CDR3: CASSSPFVRTGGMETQYF
D: TRBD1; size: few; J: TRBJ1-1; V: TRBV10-3; DNA: TGTGCCATCCGACAGGGGGTCGGAACACTAGAAGCTTTCTTT; CDR3: CAIRQGVGTLEAFF
D: NA; size: many; J: TRBJ1-1; V: TRBV5-1; DNA: TGCGCCAGCAGCCGCGGCCAGGGCCCTACTGAAGCTTTCTTT; CDR3: CASSRGQGPTEAFF
D: TRBD1; size: NA; J: TRBJ2-1; V: TRBV4-1; DNA: TGCGCCAGCAGCCTTGGGACAGATACGTACAATGAGCAGTTCTTC; CDR3: CASSLGTDTYNEQFF
D: NA; size: NA; J: TRBJ2-6; V: TRBV15; DNA: TGTGCCACCCTACAGGGCGCTGGGGCCAACGTCCTGACTTTC; CDR3: CATLQGAGANVLTF
D: TRBD1; size: few; J: TRBJ2-1; V: TRBV6-1; DNA: TGTGCCAGCAGCCTCCTGGACAGGACATACAATGAGCAGTTCTTC; CDR3: CASSLLDRTYNEQFF
D: TRBD1; size: few; J: TRBJ2-5; V: TRBV10-3; DNA: TGTGCCATCAGTGCCCACAGGGGAGAGACCCAGTACTTC; CDR3: CAISAHRGETQYF
D: NA; size: NA; J: TRBJ2-7; V: TRBV20-1; DNA: TGCAGTGCTAGAGTAGCTAGGAGTCCGGACTACGAGCAGTACTTC; CDR3: CSARVARSPDYEQYF
D: TRBD1; size: few; J: TRBJ2-1; V: TRBV6-4; DNA: TGTGCCAGCAGTGAAACAGGGGGTTACTCCTACAATGAGCAGTTCTTC; CDR3: CASSETGGYSYNEQFF
D: TRBD1; size: NA; J: TRBJ1-1; V: TRBV19; DNA: TGTGCCAGTAGTATTGGGGGACAGAAAGCTTTCTTT; CDR3: CASSIGGQKAFF
D: NA; size: few; J: TRBJ2-7; V: TRBV19; DNA: TGTGCCAGTAGTATGACAGGTCCCCCAATCTACGAGCAGTACTTC; CDR3: CASSMTGPPIYEQYF
D: TRBD1; size: few; J: TRBJ1-2; V: TRBV28; DNA: TGTGCCAGCAGTACAGGGGGTGGCTACACCTTC; CDR3: CASSTGGGYTF
D: NA; size: few; J: TRBJ2-1; V: TRBV29-1; DNA: TGCAGCGTTGACGGCGCTCACAATGAGCAGTTCTTC; CDR3: CSVDGAHNEQFF
D: NA; size: few; J: TRBJ2-2; V: TRBV27; DNA: TGTGCCAGCAGTTTTTTGGGAGGACATAACACCGGGGAGCTGTTTTTT; CDR3: CASSFLGGHNTGELFF